This T cell receptor (beta chain) emerged from a study of cytomegalovirus exposure and HLA in healthy donors. Findings and limits, study-wide: Later analysis revealed greater clonal expansion in HLA-associated TCR beta chains than in equally common others. Immune exposure information comprised only CMV serostatus. Associated with HLA alleles at 0.05 false discovery rate in a later analysis were some 18,000 TCR beta sequences. Reportedly, a later analysis found an Asian-associated ancestry cluster had fewer N-insertions than the approximately 670-donor mean.

Remarks on this clone: Its antigen remains unidentified.

The PCR made use of 60 Vbeta and 13 Jbeta primers. Produced via immunoSEQ multiplex PCR; TCRdb's table is partial and in-frame only. The table has about 150,000 clones, 72% seen once. The receptor was derived from a man aged 50 to 60 in good health and CMV-seropositive. The specimen was PBMCs.

DNA of the CDR3: TGCGCCAGCAGCCAAGATCCCGGACAGGGGGCAGATACGCAGTATTTT. Its translation is CASSQDPGQGADTQYF. V is TRBV4-3 and J is TRBJ2-3; 10 nucleotides align to TRBD1. The length of the CDR3 is 16 residues. The V gene end was trimmed by 0 bases and the J gene end by 4 bases; junction bases not matched to a gene: 4. Germline V gene data show CDR1 as LGHNA and CDR2 as YSLEER.